This T cell receptor beta chain was captured by sequencing in a study of beta chain features in type 1 diabetes. Study as a whole: There was similarity between patients and healthy donors in age, gender and cell yields. Broader study findings: In all four CD4+ subsets, TCRB CDR3 length was significantly, moderately reduced in type 1 diabetes. Equally in patients and controls, shorter templates might have been favored by PCR.

In total, each donor contributed a single heparinised blood draw that averaged roughly 110 mL. This clone was counted between two and nine times. Its matching antigen is unknown. Looked up from germline, CDR1 is SEHNR and CDR2 is FQNEAQ (reference sequence). The CDR3 has 16 residues. The germline V and J ends were trimmed by 0 bases and 5 bases, with 16 bases remaining between them. The entirety of the isolated RNA underwent reverse transcription, so expressed TCRB transcripts were sequenced. Profiling relied on immunoSEQ multiplex PCR, and the TCRdb table lists in-frame clones only, not all of them. The sample records 160,000 or so clones, 7.5% to 9.5% being singletons.

The chain combines TRBV7-9 with TRBJ1-1, with D perhaps matching TRBD1 (5 bases). The clonotype originates from a woman in her late teens or twenties in good health. Sequenced sample: central memory CD4+ T cells from blood. DNA for the CDR3: TGTGCCAGCAGCTTAGCGGAGTCAGGGCCCGGGACTGAAGCTTTCTTT. This sequence encodes CASSLAESGPGTEAFF.